The rows below give T cell receptor beta chains drawn from one sample of a study of blood T cell repertoires in COVID-19. Produced via immunoSEQ multiplex PCR; TCRdb's table is partial and in-frame only. The sample has about 300,000 clones, about 88% seen once; the top ten hold around 1.4%. Sequencing was carried out using peripheral blood. These receptors all stem from a man aged 70-80 years with acute or convalescent COVID-19. The CDR3 runs from the conserved cysteine through the conserved F or W. Fields, in order: J gene, D gene, V gene, clone size, CDR3 protein, CDR3 DNA. The D gene is left open where the match is weak. Size tells how often a clone was seen (once, few, many) or the class of an expanded clone, and some rows leave it out.

>TRBJ2-7|NA|TRBV6-1|NA
CASSEALGRMGEQYF
TGTGCCAGCAGTGAAGCTCTAGGGAGAATGGGAGAGCAGTACTTC
>TRBJ1-1|NA|TRBV27|NA
CASSSSGAPEAFF
TGTGCCAGCAGTTCCTCAGGGGCTCCTGAAGCTTTCTTT
>TRBJ2-4|NA|TRBV2|NA
CASSEPTTTGPTGGAKNIQYF
TGTGCCAGCAGTGAACCAACGACGACAGGGCCAACGGGGGGGGCCAAAAACATTCAGTACTTC
>TRBJ2-3|NA|TRBV2|NA
CASSGARTDTQYF
TGTGCCAGTAGCGGAGCGAGGACAGATACGCAGTATTTT
>TRBJ2-3|TRBD2|TRBV4-1|once
CASSPGGGGGAPTDTQYF
TGCGCCAGCAGCCCCGGAGGCGGCGGGGGGGCTCCCACAGATACGCAGTATTTT
>TRBJ2-4|NA|TRBV28|NA
CASSPPRAADIQYF
TGTGCCAGCAGTCCCCCCCGGGCAGCGGACATTCAGTACTTC
>TRBJ2-7|TRBD2|TRBV4-3|NA
CASSPGPAGAREQYF
TGCGCCAGCAGCCCCGGCCCAGCGGGAGCCCGGGAGCAGTACTTC
>TRBJ1-6|NA|TRBV4-3|few
CASSPAMRQGHSPLHF
TGCGCCAGCAGCCCCGCCATGAGGCAGGGCCATTCACCCCTCCACTTT
>TRBJ2-5|NA|TRBV19|NA
CASSIRRNAGYQETQYF
TGTGCCAGTAGTATCCGCCGGAACGCGGGCTACCAAGAGACCCAGTACTTC
>TRBJ2-3|TRBD1|TRBV15|NA
CATSKGQGDSDTQYF
TGTGCCACCAGTAAGGGACAGGGAGATTCCGATACGCAGTATTTT
>TRBJ1-1|NA|TRBV5-1|NA
CASSLGSGQFGAFF
TGCGCCAGCAGCTTGGGCTCAGGGCAGTTCGGAGCTTTCTTT
>TRBJ2-2|NA|TRBV19|NA
CASSIREELFF
TGTGCCAGTAGTATCCGAGAGGAGCTGTTTTTT
>TRBJ1-2|NA|TRBV6-1|NA
CASSERQGHGYTF
TGTGCCAGCAGTGAACGGCAGGGGCATGGCTACACCTTC
>TRBJ2-7|NA|TRBV18|NA
CASSPPAGGSYEQYF
TGTGCCAGCTCACCACCGGCGGGCGGTTCCTACGAGCAGTACTTC
>TRBJ2-4|NA|TRBV5-4|NA
CASSFAGEAKNIQYF
TGTGCCAGCAGCTTTGCAGGTGAAGCCAAAAACATTCAGTACTTC
>TRBJ2-3|NA|TRBV7-2|once
CASTLGVSDTQYF
TGTGCCAGCACCCTAGGGGTTTCAGATACGCAGTATTTT
>TRBJ2-1|TRBD1|TRBV18|NA
CASSPGQGRHYNEQFF
TGTGCCAGCTCACCCGGACAGGGGAGACACTACAATGAGCAGTTCTTC